This T cell receptor beta chain was captured in a study of blood T cell repertoires in COVID-19. As handled by the study authors: The assay estimated nucleated cells by amplifying reference gene primers. Profiling relied on immunoSEQ multiplex PCR, and the TCRdb table lists in-frame clones only, not all of them. The V and J calls and clone size come from that table; D and trimming were worked out from the DNA. The table shows 65,000 to 80,000 clones, with more than 80% occurring only once. The length of the CDR3 is 15 residues. V lost 8 bases, J lost 3 bases, and 12 bases stayed unmatched. The V gene's germline CDR1 is LNHDA and CDR2 SQIVND (reference sequence).

The sequence came from a human donor in a cohort sampled during active COVID-19. Input material: peripheral blood. The chain joins TRBV19 to TRBJ1-1; TRBD1 matches 7 bases. CDR3 in DNA: TGTGCCAGTCGCCCGCGGCAGGGGGTTGACACTGAAGCTTTCTTT. Residues: CASRPRQGVDTEAFF.